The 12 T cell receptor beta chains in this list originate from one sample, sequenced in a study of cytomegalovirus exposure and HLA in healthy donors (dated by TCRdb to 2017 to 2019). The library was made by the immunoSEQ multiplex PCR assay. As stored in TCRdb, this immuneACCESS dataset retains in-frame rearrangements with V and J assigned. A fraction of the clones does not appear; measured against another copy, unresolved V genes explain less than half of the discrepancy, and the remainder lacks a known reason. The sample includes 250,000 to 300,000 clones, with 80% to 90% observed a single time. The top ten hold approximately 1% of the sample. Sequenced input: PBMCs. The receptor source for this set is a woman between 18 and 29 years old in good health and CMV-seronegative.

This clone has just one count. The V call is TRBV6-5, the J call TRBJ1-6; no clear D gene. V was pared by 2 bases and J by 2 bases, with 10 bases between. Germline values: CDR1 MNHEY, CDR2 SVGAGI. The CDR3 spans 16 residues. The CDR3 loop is CASSYMASAYNSPLHF. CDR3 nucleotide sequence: TGTGCCAGCAGTTACATGGCTTCAGCCTATAATTCACCCCTCCACTTT.

CDR3: CAWRPRNEKLFF. In DNA, the CDR3 is TGTGCCTGGAGGCCGCGGAATGAAAAACTGTTTTTT. The chain combines TRBV30 with TRBJ1-4; D gene unclear. V was cut by 3 bases and J by 5 bases, with 7 bases left in between. This CDR3 region has 12 residues. From germline, CDR1 is GTSNPN and CDR2 SVGIG (reference sequence).

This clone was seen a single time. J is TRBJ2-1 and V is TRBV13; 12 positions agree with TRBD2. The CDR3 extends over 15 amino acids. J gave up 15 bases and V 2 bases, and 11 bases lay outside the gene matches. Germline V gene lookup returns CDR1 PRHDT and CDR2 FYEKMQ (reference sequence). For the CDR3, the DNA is TGTGCCAGCAGCTTAACCCCTAGCGGGGGGGCCGGGAGGTTCTTC. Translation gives CASSLTPSGGAGRFF.

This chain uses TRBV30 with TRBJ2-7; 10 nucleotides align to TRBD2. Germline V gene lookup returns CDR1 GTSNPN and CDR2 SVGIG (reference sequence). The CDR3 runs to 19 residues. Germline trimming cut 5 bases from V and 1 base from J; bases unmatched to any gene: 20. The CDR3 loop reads CAWDSRRTSGNQQSYEQYF. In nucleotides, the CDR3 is TGTGCCTGGGACTCTCGGCGGACTAGCGGAAACCAACAGTCCTACGAGCAGTACTTC.

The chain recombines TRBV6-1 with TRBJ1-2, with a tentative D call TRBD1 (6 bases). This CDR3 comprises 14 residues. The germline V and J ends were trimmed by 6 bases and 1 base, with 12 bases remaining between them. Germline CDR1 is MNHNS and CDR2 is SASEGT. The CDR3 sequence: CASRDGQINYGYTF. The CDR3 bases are TGTGCCAGCAGAGACGGACAGATTAACTATGGCTACACCTTC.

The CDR3 coding sequence is TGTGCCAGCAGCGCGAGGGCGGGAGGGACCAACTATGGCTACACCTTC. Protein product: CASSARAGGTNYGYTF. The J gene is TRBJ1-2, the V gene TRBV5-4; TRBD1 might be the D (5 bases). The CDR3 consists of 16 residues. Germline V CDR1 and CDR2: SGHNT, YYREEE (reference sequence). Trimming cost V 4 bases and J 2 bases, with 18 bases left between them.

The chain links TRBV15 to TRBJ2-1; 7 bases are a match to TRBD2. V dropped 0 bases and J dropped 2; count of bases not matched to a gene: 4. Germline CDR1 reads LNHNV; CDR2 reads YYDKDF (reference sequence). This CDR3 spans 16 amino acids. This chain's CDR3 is CATSREGGGAYNEQFF. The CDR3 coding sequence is TGTGCCACCAGCAGAGAAGGCGGGGGTGCCTACAATGAGCAGTTCTTC.

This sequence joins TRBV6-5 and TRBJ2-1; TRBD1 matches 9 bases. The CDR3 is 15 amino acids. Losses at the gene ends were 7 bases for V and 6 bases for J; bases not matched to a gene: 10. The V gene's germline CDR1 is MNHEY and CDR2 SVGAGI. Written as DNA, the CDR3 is TGTGCCAGCACATTGGGGACAGGGCCAGGCAATGAGCAGTTCTTC. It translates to CASTLGTGPGNEQFF.

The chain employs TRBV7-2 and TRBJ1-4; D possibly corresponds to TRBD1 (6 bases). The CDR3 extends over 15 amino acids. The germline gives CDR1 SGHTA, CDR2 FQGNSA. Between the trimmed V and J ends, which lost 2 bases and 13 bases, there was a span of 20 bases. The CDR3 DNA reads TGTGCCAGCAGCTTATCGGGACCAGGGGTTAACGGACTGTTTTTT. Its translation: CASSLSGPGVNGLFF.

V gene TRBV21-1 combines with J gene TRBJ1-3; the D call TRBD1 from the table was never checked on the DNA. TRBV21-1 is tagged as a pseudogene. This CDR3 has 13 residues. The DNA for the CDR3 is TGTGCCAGCGAAGGGACACTTGGAAACACCATATATTTT. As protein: CASEGTLGNTIYF.

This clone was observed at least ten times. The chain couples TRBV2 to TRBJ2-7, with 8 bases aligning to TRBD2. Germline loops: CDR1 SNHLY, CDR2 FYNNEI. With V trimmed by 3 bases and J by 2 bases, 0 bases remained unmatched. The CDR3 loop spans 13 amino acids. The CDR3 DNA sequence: TGTGCCAGCAGTGAGGGACTAGCCTACGAGCAGTACTTC. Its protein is CASSEGLAYEQYF.

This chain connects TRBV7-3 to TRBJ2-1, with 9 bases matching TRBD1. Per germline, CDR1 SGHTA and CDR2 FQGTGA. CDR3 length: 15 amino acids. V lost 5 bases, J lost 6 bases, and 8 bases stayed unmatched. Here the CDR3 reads CASSPRDRVGNEQFF. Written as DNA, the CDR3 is TGTGCCAGCAGCCCCCGGGACAGGGTAGGCAATGAGCAGTTCTTC.